This record covers a single T cell receptor beta chain. Unmatched junction bases numbered 13, after V lost 9 bases and J lost 1 base. CDR1 is SNHLY and CDR2 is FYNNEI in the germline V gene. This CDR3 region has 16 residues. This record belongs to a study of Graves' ophthalmopathy and Graves' hyperthyroidism. Amplification of TCR beta CDR3 regions used RNA transcripts. RT-PCR with HTBI primers came first, then second-round multiplex PCR. TCRdb reprocessed the multiplex PCR reads with MiXCR, giving one entry per CDR3 protein. The sample carries 600,000 to 700,000 distinct CDR3 sequences, over 40% recorded once.

The receptor was isolated from an adult man with Graves' ophthalmopathy. Input material: peripheral blood. The gene calls are TRBV2 and TRBJ2-3; 7 positions match TRBD1. In DNA form, the CDR3 reads TGTGCCAGTAGTAGCAGACAGGGTTGGGGCACAGATACGCAGTATTTT. Translation gives CASSSRQGWGTDTQYF.